The 12 T cell receptor beta chains reported below all come from one sample, sequenced in a study of OX40 agonist ivuxolimab in advanced cancers. Only in-frame clones appear in the TCRdb table, and some are missing; sequencing was by immunoSEQ multiplex PCR. There are approximately 84,000 clones in the sample; about 88% occur only once, and approximately 0.19% lies in the top ten. Sequenced material: CD4+ or CD8+ T cells sorted from blood, taken in a trial of the OX40 agonist ivuxolimab. Source of these receptors: an adult with an advanced solid tumor such as melanoma, head and neck, liver or kidney cancer.

The chain recombines TRBV4-3 with TRBJ2-7; perhaps TRBD2 as D (6 bases). Trimming took 0 bases from V and 3 from J, leaving 18 bases between them. This CDR3 region has 17 residues. The germline V gene encodes CDR1 LGHNA and CDR2 YSLEER. CDR3 sequence reads: CASSQEAGRGLIYEQYF. CDR3 bases: TGCGCCAGCAGCCAAGAGGCCGGGAGAGGTTTAATCTACGAGCAGTACTTC.

V is TRBV28 and J is TRBJ2-1; 9 nucleotides match TRBD2. CDR1 is MDHEN and CDR2 is SYDVKM in the germline V gene. This CDR3 has 16 residues. Germline trimming cut 8 bases from V and 7 bases from J; bases unmatched to any gene: 15. The CDR3 reads CASLPVAGVEGNEQFF. CDR3 in DNA: TGTGCCAGCCTACCCGTAGCGGGAGTCGAAGGGAATGAGCAGTTCTTC.

This chain connects TRBV7-9 to TRBJ2-7; weak D call: TRBD2 (6 bases). Germline loops: CDR1 SEHNR, CDR2 FQNEAQ (reference sequence). Deletions cut 1 base from V and 6 bases from J, with 16 bases between. This CDR3 region has 15 residues. CDR3 sequence: CASSLGPGRRGEQYF. The CDR3 bases are TGTGCCAGCAGCTTAGGTCCCGGGAGACGCGGCGAGCAGTACTTC.

The chain uses TRBV6-1 and TRBJ2-1; D is uncertain. The CDR3 is 11 residues long. V lost 6 bases and J lost 8, with 8 bases in between. Germline-derived CDR1 and CDR2 are MNHNS and SASEGT. CDR3 in amino acids: CASRVSDEQFF. CDR3 in DNA: TGTGCCAGCAGGGTGAGCGATGAGCAGTTCTTC.

V and J are TRBV7-2 and TRBJ2-7; 9 bases line up with TRBD1. The germline V gene encodes CDR1 SGHTA and CDR2 FQGNSA. This CDR3 contains 13 residues. V was clipped by 5 bases and J by 2 bases; unmatched bases: 1. The DNA of the CDR3 is TGTGCCAGCAGCCGGGACAGGGCCTACGAGCAGTACGTC. It encodes CASSRDRAYEQYV.

The V and J genes are TRBV30 and TRBJ1-5; weak D call: TRBD1 (6 bases). V gave up 5 bases and J gave up 5 bases, with 13 bases separating them. The CDR3 loop spans 13 amino acids. The germline gives CDR1 GTSNPN, CDR2 SVGIG (reference sequence). The CDR3 spells CAWGEGVYQPQHF. The DNA for the CDR3 is TGTGCCTGGGGGGAGGGGGTTTATCAGCCCCAGCATTTT.

This sequence joins TRBV10-3 and TRBJ2-1; the match to TRBD2 covers 8 bases. The CDR3 loop spans 14 amino acids. Germline V gene lookup returns CDR1 ENHRY and CDR2 SYGVKD. With 6 bases clipped from V and 3 bases from J, the junction kept 4 bases outside the gene matches. This CDR3 reads CAIRSGGYYNEQFF. The CDR3 nucleotides read TGTGCCATCAGGAGCGGGGGATACTACAATGAGCAGTTCTTC.

The chain carries TRBV21-1 and TRBJ2-7; the table assigns TRBD1, which was not confirmed against the DNA. TRBV21-1 is labeled a pseudogene. CDR3 length: 14 residues. The CDR3 sequence is CASSKGPAGNEQYV. CDR3 in DNA: TGTGCCAGCAGCAAAGGCCCGGCAGGGAACGAGCAGTACGTC.

The chain uses TRBV6-5 and TRBJ2-1, with D tentatively TRBD2 (7 bases). The CDR3 covers 14 residues. Per the germline V gene, CDR1 is MNHEY and CDR2 is SVGAGI. V was cut by 4 bases and J by 9 bases, with 16 bases left in between. The CDR3 loop is CASSSSGGAFEQFF. The DNA of the CDR3 is TGTGCCAGCAGTTCTAGTGGGGGGGCTTTTGAGCAGTTCTTC.

The chain couples TRBV2 to TRBJ2-6; the D gene is possibly TRBD2 (5 bases). The CDR3 consists of 15 residues. Per the germline V gene, CDR1 is SNHLY and CDR2 is FYNNEI. V lost 0 bases, J lost 2 bases, and 5 bases lay in between. The CDR3, as DNA: TGTGCCAGCAGTGAAGCCGGGACTGGGGCCAACGTCCTGACTTTC. This codes for CASSEAGTGANVLTF. The variable domain in full, with the rest retrieved from reference TRBV2 and TRBJ2-6, is EPEVTQTPSHQVTQMGQEVILRCVPISNHLYFYWYRQILGQKVEFLVSFYNNEISEKSEIFDDQFSVERPDGSNFTLKIRSTKLEDSAMYFCASSEAGTGANVLTFGAGSRLTVL.

The chain carries TRBV6-6 and TRBJ2-5, with D perhaps matching TRBD1 or TRBD2 (6 bases each). The germline V gene has CDR1 MNHNY and CDR2 SVGAGI (reference sequence). Trimming stripped 5 bases from V and 3 bases from J, with 13 bases between. The CDR3 is made up of 14 amino acids. Here the CDR3 reads CASSLGGREETQYF. CDR3 in DNA: TGTGCCAGCAGTCTGGGGGGCCGGGAAGAGACCCAGTACTTC.

This sequence joins TRBV6-5 and TRBJ2-1; D unresolved. CDR3 size: 15 residues. Per the germline V gene, CDR1 is MNHEY and CDR2 is SVGAGI. The V end lost 6 bases, the J end lost 8 bases, and 20 bases lay between the germline ends. The CDR3 loop reads CASSTLRNMGDEQFF. Written as DNA, the CDR3 is TGTGCCAGCAGCACGCTGAGGAATATGGGCGATGAGCAGTTCTTC.